These 20 T cell receptor beta chains came from one sample sequenced in a study of T cell responses to AZD1222 COVID-19 vaccine. Produced via immunoSEQ multiplex PCR; TCRdb's table is partial and in-frame only. Of over 75,000 clones listed, 75% to 90% are singletons. Source: peripheral blood, taken on day 0 of AZD1222 vaccination. The source of these receptors is an adult in good health.

This clone was seen only once. The chain joins TRBV14 to TRBJ2-1, with 7 positions matching TRBD1. The CDR3 extends over 14 amino acids. The germline gives CDR1 SGHDN, CDR2 FVKESK. V shed 3 bases and J 7 bases; nucleotides not matched to a gene: 6. The CDR3 loop is CASSQNRGPNEQFF. CDR3 in DNA: TGTGCCAGCAGCCAGAACAGGGGCCCGAATGAGCAGTTCTTC.

The chain combines TRBV7-2 with TRBJ1-6; D unclear. V gave up 4 bases and J gave up 8 bases, with 9 bases separating them. The CDR3 is 13 residues long. CDR1 is SGHTA and CDR2 is FQGNSA in the germline V gene. CDR3 nucleotides: TGTGCCAGCAGCTCGAGGCAGGATTCACCCCTCCACTTT. It translates to CASSSRQDSPLHF.

V gene TRBV28 combines with J gene TRBJ2-7, with 9 positions matching TRBD1. Trimming took 6 bases from V and 5 from J; bases not matched to a gene: 5. The CDR3 is made up of 13 amino acids. The germline gives CDR1 MDHEN, CDR2 SYDVKM. The CDR3 DNA sequence: TGTGCCAGCAGGGGACAGGGAAACAACGAGCAGTACTTC. Translation: CASRGQGNNEQYF.

The chain has TRBV7-5 and TRBJ1-6. TRBV7-5 is classified as a pseudogene. CDR3 length: 19 residues. The CDR3 protein is CARSLWREKGSSYNSPLHF. CDR3 coding DNA: TGTGCCAGAAGCTTATGGAGGGAAAAGGGTAGCTCCTATAATTCACCCCTCCACTTT.

The chain links TRBV20-1 to TRBJ2-7; unclear D gene. The CDR3 runs to 13 residues. With 3 bases removed from V and 2 bases from J, the gap between germline ends came to 11 bases. Germline CDR1 DFQATT, CDR2 SNEGSKA (reference sequence). The CDR3 sequence is CSASTSPAYEQYF. CDR3 bases: TGCAGTGCTAGTACTTCCCCGGCCTACGAGCAGTACTTC.

This chain uses TRBV3-1 (or the pseudogene TRBV3-2) with TRBJ2-5, with 10 bases that match TRBD2. The CDR3 totals 19 residues. V gave up 0 bases and J gave up 4 bases; unmatched junction bases: 14. The germline V gene encodes CDR1 LGHDT and CDR2 YNNKEL (reference sequence). The CDR3 protein is CASSQDTSGNGEEGETQYF. Written as DNA, the CDR3 is TGTGCCAGCAGCCAAGATACTAGCGGGAATGGAGAGGAGGGAGAGACCCAGTACTTC.

V usage is TRBV30 and J usage is TRBJ1-6; 8 nucleotides match TRBD1. In germline, CDR1 is GTSNPN, CDR2 SVGIG (reference sequence). V dropped 3 bases and J dropped 7; count of bases not matched to a gene: 2. The length of the CDR3 is 13 residues. The CDR3 nucleotides are TGTGCCTGGAGCCGACAGGGGAATTCACCCCTCCACTTT. Its translation: CAWSRQGNSPLHF.

This chain links TRBV9 with TRBJ2-1, with TRBD2 matching over 10 bases. The V gene end was trimmed by 3 bases and the J gene end by 11 bases; junction bases not matched to a gene: 8. This CDR3 is built from 14 residues. The germline V gene has CDR1 SGDLS and CDR2 YYNGEE. The CDR3 region is CASSEGLAASQQFF. The CDR3 region has the DNA TGTGCCAGCAGCGAAGGACTAGCGGCCTCCCAGCAGTTCTTC.

The chain carries TRBV13 and TRBJ2-7, with a tentative D call TRBD2 (6 bases). The ends were cut back, 8 bases at V and 0 bases at J, with 11 bases in the middle. The CDR3 totals 13 residues. Germline-derived CDR1 and CDR2 are PRHDT and FYEKMQ (reference sequence). As DNA, the CDR3 is TGTGCCAGCCGCACCGGGAGCTCCTACGAGCAGTACTTC. This gives the protein CASRTGSSYEQYF.

The J gene is TRBJ2-7, the V gene TRBV11-3, with D perhaps being TRBD1 or TRBD2 (5 bases each). The CDR3 is 15 amino acids. The germline V and J ends were trimmed by 0 bases and 6 bases, with 15 bases remaining between them. The germline gives CDR1 SGHNT, CDR2 YENEEA. In DNA, the CDR3 is TGTGCCAGCAGCTTAGAGACGGGGCTAATGGGCGAGCAGTACTTC. Its translation: CASSLETGLMGEQYF. The full variable domain, completed using reference TRBV11-3 and TRBJ2-7, is EAGVVQSPRYKIIEKKQPVAFWCNPISGHNTLYWYLQNLGQGPELLIRYENEEAVDDSQLPKDRFSAERLKGVDSTLKIQPAELGDSAVYLCASSLETGLMGEQYFGPGTRLTVT.

The chain carries TRBV28 and TRBJ2-7; perhaps D is TRBD1 or TRBD2 (5 bases each). The V end lost 8 bases, the J end lost 0 bases, and 14 bases lay between the germline ends. The germline CDR1 and CDR2 sequences are MDHEN and SYDVKM. This CDR3 has 14 residues. CDR3 DNA sequence: TGTGCCAGCCGACGGGGCGGGCCCTCCTACGAGCAGTACTTC. It translates to CASRRGGPSYEQYF.

V usage is TRBV7-9 and J usage is TRBJ2-7; D gene unclear. Germline assignment: CDR1 SEHNR and CDR2 FQNEAQ (reference sequence). The CDR3 is made up of 14 amino acids. V was cut by 4 bases and J by 1 base, with 11 bases left in between. CDR3 sequence (DNA): TGTGCCAGCAGCTCCAGTATATCGTCCTACGAGCAGTACTTC. Protein sequence: CASSSSISSYEQYF.

The chain combines TRBV29-1 with TRBJ2-7; tentative D call: TRBD1 (8 bases). There are 13 residues in the CDR3. V shed 4 bases and J shed 5 bases, with 15 bases lying between them. The germline V gene has CDR1 SQVTM and CDR2 ANQGSEA. As DNA, the CDR3 is TGCAGCGTTGGGGGGGGACAGGTCAACGAGCAGTACTTC. This sequence encodes CSVGGGQVNEQYF.

The chain combines TRBV5-1 with TRBJ2-2; a possible D gene is TRBD2 (6 bases). Trimming stripped 4 bases from V and 2 bases from J, with 15 bases between. The CDR3 loop spans 16 amino acids. CDR1 SGHRS and CDR2 YFSETQ come from the germline V gene. This CDR3 is CASSPAGQSNTGELFF. The DNA for the CDR3 is TGCGCCAGCAGCCCCGCGGGGCAGTCCAACACCGGGGAGCTGTTTTTT.

CDR3 in amino acids: CASSYGQPHTDTQYF. CDR3 nucleotide sequence: TGTGCCAGCAGTTACGGACAGCCTCACACAGATACGCAGTATTTT. The chain combines TRBV6-6 with TRBJ2-3, with D possibly TRBD1 on 6 matching bases. Germline CDR1 is MNHNY and CDR2 is SVGAGI (reference sequence). There are 15 residues in the CDR3. V lost 2 bases, J lost 2 bases, and 11 bases lay in between.

The chain's CDR3 is CASSWSQDSYYNEQFF. In DNA form, the CDR3 reads TGTGCCAGCAGTTGGAGCCAAGACAGTTACTACAATGAGCAGTTCTTC. The chain combines TRBV28 with TRBJ2-1, with D perhaps matching TRBD1 (5 bases). The CDR3 runs to 16 residues. Trimming stripped 4 bases from V and 3 bases from J, with 16 bases between. The germline gives CDR1 MDHEN, CDR2 SYDVKM.

The chain carries TRBV5-6 and TRBJ2-7; TRBD1 aligns across 7 bases. CDR1 is SGHDT, CDR2 YYEEEE, per germline. The CDR3 is 13 amino acids. V lost 4 bases, J lost 1 base, and 2 bases stayed unmatched. This chain's CDR3 is CASSQTGSYEQYF. In nucleotides, the CDR3 is TGTGCCAGCAGCCAGACAGGGTCCTACGAGCAGTACTTC.

J is TRBJ2-7 and V is TRBV28; no reliable D call. Per the germline V gene, CDR1 is MDHEN and CDR2 is SYDVKM. This CDR3 has 12 residues. The V gene lost 3 bases and the J gene lost 6 bases, with 9 bases spanning the gap. CDR3 sequence reads: CASSFGVREQYF. In DNA form, the CDR3 reads TGTGCCAGCAGTTTTGGGGTTCGCGAGCAGTACTTC.

This chain joins TRBV28 and TRBJ2-5, with D possibly TRBD1 on 5 matching bases. V was shortened by 5 bases and J by 2 bases, with 15 bases between the two germline ends. The CDR3 is made up of 15 amino acids. Germline CDR1 and CDR2: MDHEN and SYDVKM. CDR3 sequence reads: CASSVQGWRQETQYF. The CDR3 DNA reads TGTGCCAGCAGTGTCCAGGGTTGGCGGCAAGAGACCCAGTACTTC.

In this sample, this clone turned up a few times. The CDR3: CASSPDREGDQPQHF. In nucleotides, the CDR3 is TGCGCCAGCAGCCCAGATCGGGAAGGCGATCAGCCCCAGCATTTT. V is TRBV4-3 and J is TRBJ1-5, with D unresolved. The V end lost 4 bases, the J end lost 5 bases, and 15 bases lay between the germline ends. CDR1 and CDR2 from the germline V gene are LGHNA and YSLEER. There are 15 residues in the CDR3.